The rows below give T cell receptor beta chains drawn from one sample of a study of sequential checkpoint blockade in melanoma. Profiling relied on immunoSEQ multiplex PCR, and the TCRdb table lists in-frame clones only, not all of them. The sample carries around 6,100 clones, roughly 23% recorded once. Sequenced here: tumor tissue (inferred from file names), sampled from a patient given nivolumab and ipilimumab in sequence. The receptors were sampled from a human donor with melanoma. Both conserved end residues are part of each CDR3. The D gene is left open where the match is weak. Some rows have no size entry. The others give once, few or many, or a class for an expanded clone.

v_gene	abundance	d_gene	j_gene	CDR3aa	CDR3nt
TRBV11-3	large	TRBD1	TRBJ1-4	CASSPDRVREKLFF	TGTGCCAGCAGTCCGGACAGGGTCCGTGAAAAACTGTTTTTT
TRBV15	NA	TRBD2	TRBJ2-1	CATSSGTSGYEQFF	TGTGCCACCAGCAGCGGGACTAGCGGTTATGAGCAGTTCTTC
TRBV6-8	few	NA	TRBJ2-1	CASLIRPTRLYNEQFF	TGTGCCAGCCTGATACGACCGACACGTTTGTACAATGAGCAGTTCTTC
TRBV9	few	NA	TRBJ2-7	CASKTDSVPKQYF	TGTGCCAGCAAGACCGACAGTGTACCAAAGCAGTACTTC
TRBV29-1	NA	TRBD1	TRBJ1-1	CSVVWTGGEAFF	TGCAGCGTCGTATGGACAGGAGGAGAAGCTTTCTTT
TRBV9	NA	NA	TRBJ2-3	CASSVDGSTDTQYF	TGTGCCAGCAGTGTAGACGGAAGCACAGATACGCAGTATTTT
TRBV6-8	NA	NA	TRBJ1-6	CASSSQGSSYNSPLHF	TGTGCCAGCAGTTCCCAGGGGAGCTCCTATAATTCACCCCTCCACTTT
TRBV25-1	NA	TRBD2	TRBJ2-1	CASSGMRGGMYNEQFF	TGTGCCAGCAGCGGAATGCGGGGAGGGATGTACAATGAGCAGTTCTTC
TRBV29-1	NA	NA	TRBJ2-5	CSVEGVMDGSLGAQYF	TGCAGCGTTGAAGGGGTTATGGATGGCTCCCTAGGGGCCCAGTACTTC
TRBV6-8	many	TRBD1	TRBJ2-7	CASSYIGQGAYEQYF	TGTGCCAGCAGTTACATCGGACAGGGGGCCTACGAGCAGTACTTC
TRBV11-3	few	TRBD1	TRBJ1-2	CASSPRQGNYGYTF	TGTGCCAGCAGCCCCCGACAGGGAAACTATGGCTACACCTTC
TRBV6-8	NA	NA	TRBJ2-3	CASSYTGLLSSTQYF	TGTGCCAGCAGCTATACGGGACTCCTTTCGTCCACGCAGTATTTT
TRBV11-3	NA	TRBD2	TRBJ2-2	CASSLGLAGDTGELFF	TGTGCCAGCAGCTTGGGACTAGCGGGGGACACCGGGGAGCTGTTTTTT
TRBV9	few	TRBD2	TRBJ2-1	CASSVSTSGGSFGNEQFF	TGTGCCAGCAGCGTTTCGACTAGCGGGGGGTCGTTTGGCAATGAGCAGTTCTTC
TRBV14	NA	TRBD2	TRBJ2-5	CASSPGTKKLAGRQETQYF	TGTGCCAGCAGCCCAGGGACCAAGAAATTAGCGGGGAGGCAAGAGACCCAGTACTTC
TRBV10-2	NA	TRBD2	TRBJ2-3	CASSESLRGTSGVVSTDTQYF	TGCGCCAGCAGTGAGTCGCTTCGTGGGACTAGCGGGGTCGTAAGCACAGATACGCAGTATTTT
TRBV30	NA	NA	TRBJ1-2	CAWRVSGSGQPLF	TGTGCCTGGCGTGTCAGTGGGAGTGGTCAGCCACTCTTC
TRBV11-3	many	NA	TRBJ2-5	CASSPVGEQETQYF	TGTGCTAGCAGCCCGGTAGGGGAACAAGAGACCCAGTACTTC
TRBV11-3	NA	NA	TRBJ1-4	CASSSKRVQRNEKLFF	TGTGCCAGCAGCTCAAAAAGAGTACAGCGGAATGAAAAACTGTTTTTT
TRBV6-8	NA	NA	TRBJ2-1	CASSSPGQYNEQFF	TGTGCCAGCAGTTCCCCGGGACAATACAATGAGCAGTTCTTC
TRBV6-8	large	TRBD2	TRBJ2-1	CAISGGLAGSGNEQFF	TGTGCCATCAGTGGCGGACTAGCGGGGTCGGGCAATGAGCAGTTCTTC
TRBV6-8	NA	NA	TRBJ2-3	CASSYQGRYTQYF	TGTGCCAGCAGTTACCAAGGGCGGTATACGCAGTATTTT
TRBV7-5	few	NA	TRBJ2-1	CASSLYSGGADNEQFF	TGTGCCAGCAGCCTTTATAGCGGGGGGGCGGACAATGAGCAGTTCTTC
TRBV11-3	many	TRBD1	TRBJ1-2	CASSTRGGQGNYGYTF	TGTGCCAGCAGCACTAGGGGGGGACAGGGGAACTATGGCTACACCTTC
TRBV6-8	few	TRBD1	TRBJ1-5	CASSDPRGKLSNQPQHF	TGTGCCAGCAGTGATCCCAGGGGGAAGCTTAGCAATCAGCCCCAGCATTTT
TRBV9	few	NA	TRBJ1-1	CASSATSRTEAFF	TGTGCCAGCAGCGCAACTAGCCGCACTGAAGCTTTCTTT
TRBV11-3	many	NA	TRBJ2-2	CASSLKPHNTGELFF	TGTGCCAGCAGCTTAAAACCCCACAACACCGGGGAGCTGTTTTTT
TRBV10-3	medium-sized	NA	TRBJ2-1	CAISEYGEVVPYNEQFF	TGTGCCATCAGTGAGTATGGCGAGGTGGTTCCCTACAATGAGCAGTTCTTC
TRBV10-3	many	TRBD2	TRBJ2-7	CAISEFAGGSEQYF	TGTGCCATCAGTGAGTTTGCGGGGGGGAGTGAGCAGTACTTC
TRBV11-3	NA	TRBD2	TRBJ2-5	CASTLDSGRDWQTQYF	TGTGCCAGCACCTTGGACAGCGGGAGGGATTGGCAGACCCAGTACTTC
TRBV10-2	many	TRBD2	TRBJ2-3	CATGIAGGDTQYF	TGCGCTACTGGAATCGCGGGAGGGGATACGCAGTATTTT
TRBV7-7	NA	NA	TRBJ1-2	CASSSSKAGRDYGYTF	TGTGCTAGTAGCAGCTCCAAGGCGGGCCGGGACTATGGCTACACCTTC
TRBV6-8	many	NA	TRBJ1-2	CASSPHRKGDGYTF	TGTGCCAGCAGTCCCCATAGGAAAGGGGATGGCTACACCTTC
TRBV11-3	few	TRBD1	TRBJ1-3	CASSFRTGRRSGNTIYF	TGTGCCAGCAGCTTCCGGACAGGACGGAGATCTGGAAACACCATATATTTT
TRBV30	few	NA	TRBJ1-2	CAWTGYPRAYGYTF	TGTGCCTGGACGGGGTACCCCAGGGCCTATGGCTACACCTTC
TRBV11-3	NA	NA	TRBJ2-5	CASEGSGAPYLQETQYF	TGTGCCAGCGAGGGGTCAGGGGCGCCCTACCTTCAAGAGACCCAGTACTTC
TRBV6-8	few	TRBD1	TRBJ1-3	CASSQLLDRARNTIYF	TGTGCCAGCAGTCAACTACTAGACAGGGCCAGAAACACCATATATTTT
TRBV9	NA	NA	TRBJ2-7	CASSVAEVGTGYEQYF	TGTGCCAGCAGCGTAGCTGAAGTGGGCACAGGCTACGAGCAGTACTTC
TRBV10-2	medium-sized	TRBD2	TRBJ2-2	CASSTQRGSNTGELFF	TGCGCCAGCAGTACCCAGCGGGGTTCAAACACCGGGGAGCTGTTTTTT